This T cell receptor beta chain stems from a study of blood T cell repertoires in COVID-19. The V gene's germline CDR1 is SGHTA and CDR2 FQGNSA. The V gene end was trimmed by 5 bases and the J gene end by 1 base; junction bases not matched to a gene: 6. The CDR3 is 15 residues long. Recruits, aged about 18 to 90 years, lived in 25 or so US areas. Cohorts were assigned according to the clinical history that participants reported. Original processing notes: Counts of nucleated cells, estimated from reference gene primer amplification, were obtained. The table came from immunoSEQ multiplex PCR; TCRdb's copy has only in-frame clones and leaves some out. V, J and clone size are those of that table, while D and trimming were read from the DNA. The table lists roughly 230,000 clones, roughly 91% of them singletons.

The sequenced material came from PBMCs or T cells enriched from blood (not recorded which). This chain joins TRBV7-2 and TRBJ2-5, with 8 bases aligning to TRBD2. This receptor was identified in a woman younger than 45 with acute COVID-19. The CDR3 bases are TGTGCCAGCAGCGAATTCGGGACTAGCCAAGAGACCCAGTACTTC. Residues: CASSEFGTSQETQYF.